These 27 T cell receptor beta chains were all obtained from the same sample, sequenced in a study of blood T cells in healthy people across ages. With a J-beta primer mix and a sample-barcoded 5' primer, a second PCR ran about 7 to 12 cycles. TCRdb fed the 5' RACE reads into MiXCR, producing one record per CDR3 protein. Altogether 1,500,000 or so distinct CDR3 sequences are present, approximately 63% being singletons, with the ten largest covering over 5.5%. The sequenced material came from blood. These receptors were obtained from a man between 18 and 29 years old in good health.

V usage is TRBV9 and J usage is TRBJ1-1, with a tentative D call TRBD1 (5 bases). Germline loops: CDR1 SGDLS, CDR2 YYNGEE. This CDR3 region has 15 residues. Deletions cut 0 bases from V and 5 bases from J, with 14 bases between. CDR3 region: CASSVGAGRWTEAFF. CDR3 in DNA: TGTGCCAGCAGCGTAGGAGCGGGGCGCTGGACTGAAGCTTTCTTT.

This chain connects TRBV3-1 to TRBJ2-5; D uncertain. Looked up from germline, CDR1 is LGHDT and CDR2 is YNNKEL (reference sequence). Between the trimmed V and J ends, which lost 4 bases and 5 bases, there was a span of 17 bases. This CDR3 has 15 residues. CDR3 DNA: TGTGCCAGCAGCCTTCCGTTGGTAGCAAGGGAGACCCAGTACTTC. Its translation: CASSLPLVARETQYF.

The genes are TRBV27 and TRBJ2-7; D may correspond to TRBD1 or TRBD2 (5 bases each). The length of the CDR3 is 13 residues. The germline CDR1 and CDR2 sequences are MNHEY and SMNVEV (reference sequence). The V end was cut by 5 bases, the J end by 3 bases, with 11 bases between. The CDR3 loop is CASSDGDLYEQYF. The CDR3 region has the DNA TGTGCCAGCAGTGATGGGGACCTCTACGAGCAGTACTTC.

The J gene is TRBJ2-1, the V gene TRBV4-1, with a weak D call TRBD1 (7 bases). The CDR3 has 15 residues. V was shortened by 0 bases and J by 4 bases, with 10 bases between the two germline ends. Germline V gene lookup returns CDR1 MGHRA and CDR2 YSYEKL. The CDR3 DNA follows: TGCGCCAGCAGCCAAGAGGGGGGACAGTACAATGAGCAGTTCTTC. It is translated as CASSQEGGQYNEQFF.

The chain combines TRBV7-6 with TRBJ2-3; maybe TRBD2 (5 bases). CDR1 is SGHVS, CDR2 FNYEAQ, per germline. Trimming cost V 2 bases and J 2 bases, with 11 bases left between them. The CDR3 sequence is 15 residues long. The CDR3 region is CASSLLGVITDTQYF. The CDR3 DNA reads as TGTGCCAGCAGCTTACTCGGGGTAATCACAGATACGCAGTATTTT.

The rearrangement links TRBV27 to TRBJ2-3; TRBD2 is a possible D gene (6 bases). The germline V and J ends were trimmed by 0 bases and 0 bases, with 13 bases remaining between them. Germline CDR1 is MNHEY and CDR2 is SMNVEV (reference sequence). The CDR3 consists of 17 residues. This CDR3 reads CASSLSFGGFSTDTQYF. The CDR3 DNA sequence: TGTGCCAGCAGTTTATCTTTCGGGGGATTTAGCACAGATACGCAGTATTTT.

The chain combines TRBV4-2 with TRBJ2-4, with D hard to call. The assigned J gene may be wrong: the sequence end matches TRBJ2-5 better. The CDR3 runs 20 residues. The germline V gene has CDR1 LGHNA and CDR2 YNFKEQ. CDR3 loop: CASSQTEKYPLGIVGETQYF. CDR3 sequence (DNA): TGTGCCAGCAGCCAAACCGAGAAATACCCTCTAGGGATAGTGGGGGAGACCCAGTACTTC.

The CDR3 sequence is CSVDRGEVVDGYTF. The CDR3 nucleotides are TGCAGCGTTGATAGGGGGGAGGTAGTCGATGGCTACACCTTC. The chain joins TRBV29-1 to TRBJ1-2; possibly TRBD1 for D (6 bases). The CDR3 is made up of 14 amino acids. Trimming stripped 3 bases from V and 6 bases from J, with 17 bases between. Germline lookup yields CDR1 SQVTM and CDR2 ANQGSEA.

This clonotype was observed a handful of times. The chain couples TRBV7-9 to TRBJ2-7; 8 bases are shared with TRBD1. Trimming removed 4 bases from V and 3 bases from J; junction bases left unmatched: 5. From germline, CDR1 is SEHNR and CDR2 FQNEAQ (reference sequence). The CDR3 is 14 amino acids. This chain's CDR3 is CASSSRGRRYEQYF. The CDR3 bases are TGTGCCAGCAGCTCCAGGGGGCGTCGCTACGAGCAGTACTTC.

This sequence joins TRBV2 and TRBJ2-7; D not certain. The V gene lost 9 bases and the J gene lost 3 bases, with 12 bases spanning the gap. The length of the CDR3 is 12 residues. Germline V gives CDR1 SNHLY, CDR2 FYNNEI. CDR3 DNA: TGTGCCAGTTCGGACCAGGACTACGAGCAGTACTTC. It encodes CASSDQDYEQYF. The whole variable domain, remainder taken from reference TRBV2 and TRBJ2-7, is EPEVTQTPSHQVTQMGQEVILRCVPISNHLYFYWYRQILGQKVEFLVSFYNNEISEKSEIFDDQFSVERPDGSNFTLKIRSTKLEDSAMYFCASSDQDYEQYFGPGTRLTVT.

As for this clonotype: The junction departs from the called germline gene at one end, perhaps through a read error. V is TRBV7-2 and J is TRBJ1-4, with D perhaps matching TRBD1 (6 bases). CDR1 SGHTA and CDR2 FQGNSA come from the germline V gene. This CDR3 comprises 14 residues. For the CDR3, the DNA is TGTGCCAGCAGTTTAGACAGGATTAATGAAAAACTGTTTTTT. Amino acid sequence: CASSLDRINEKLFF.

This clonotype was seen a handful of times. The gene calls are TRBV4-2 and TRBJ1-1; perhaps TRBD1 as D (5 bases). The V gene's germline CDR1 is LGHNA and CDR2 YNFKEQ. The CDR3 runs to 14 residues. V was cut by 0 bases and J by 6 bases, with 11 bases left in between. In nucleotides, the CDR3 is TGTGCCAGCAGCCAAGAAGCTGGGGCACCTGAAGCTTTCTTT. It yields the protein CASSQEAGAPEAFF.

Ten or more counts support this clonotype. V and J are TRBV29-1 and TRBJ2-1; D is undetermined. Per germline, CDR1 SQVTM and CDR2 ANQGSEA. The CDR3 length is 10 residues. V was pared by 2 bases and J by 5 bases, with 1 base between. This CDR3 reads CSVENNEQFF. CDR3 nucleotides: TGCAGCGTTGAAAACAATGAGCAGTTCTTC.

This clonotype showed up just a few times. The rearrangement joins TRBV29-1 to TRBJ2-7; TRBD1 matches 7 bases. Germline values: CDR1 SQVTM, CDR2 ANQGSEA. The CDR3 runs to 13 residues. V lost 8 bases to trimming and J lost 4 bases; unmatched junction nucleotides: 11. In DNA form, the CDR3 reads TGCAGCATGAGCCCAGGGGGACGGTACGAGCAGTACTTC. Its protein is CSMSPGGRYEQYF.

The chain has TRBV28 and TRBJ2-7; D is ambiguous. CDR1 is MDHEN and CDR2 is SYDVKM in the germline V gene. The CDR3 is made up of 13 amino acids. V lost 10 bases, J lost 5 bases, and 18 bases lay in between. The DNA for the CDR3 is TGTGCCACGCACGCGAGAGCGCCCGACGAGCAGTACTTC. This encodes CATHARAPDEQYF.

The V and J genes are TRBV5-1 and TRBJ2-1; D is uncertain. V shed 4 bases and J shed 5 bases, with 16 bases lying between them. CDR3 size: 15 residues. CDR1 and CDR2 from the germline V gene are SGHRS and YFSETQ. The CDR3 DNA follows: TGCGCCAGCAGCCCCGTGGCAGCCGTTAACAATGAGCAGTTCTTC. This encodes CASSPVAAVNNEQFF.

The chain carries TRBV20-1 and TRBJ2-1, with 7 bases aligning to TRBD1. Losses at the gene ends were 6 bases for V and 7 bases for J; bases not matched to a gene: 6. The CDR3 has 12 residues. Germline CDR1 is DFQATT and CDR2 is SNEGSKA (reference sequence). CDR3 in DNA: TGCAGTGCACCAAAACAGGGGAATGAGCAGTTCTTC. Residues: CSAPKQGNEQFF.

V and J are TRBV4-2 and TRBJ2-5; D perhaps matches TRBD2 (5 bases). Germline V CDR1 and CDR2: LGHNA, YNFKEQ. The CDR3 has 14 residues. Trimming took off 1 base at V and 5 bases at J, with 11 bases between the two ends. The CDR3 nucleotides read TGTGCCAGCAGCCAAGCGGGATATTCCGAGACCCAGTACTTC. Amino acids: CASSQAGYSETQYF.

This clonotype was seen only a few times. The chain employs TRBV6-2 or TRBV6-3 and TRBJ2-3; no clear D. The V end was cut by 6 bases, the J end by 11 bases, with 15 bases between. The CDR3 runs to 12 residues. Germline V gene data show CDR1 as MNHEY and CDR2 as SVGEGT. The CDR3 region is CASSLSGPRQYF. The CDR3 nucleotides are TGTGCCAGCAGCCTGTCGGGTCCAAGGCAGTATTTT.

The rearrangement links TRBV11-2 to TRBJ2-1, with TRBD2 as a possible D gene (6 bases). Trimming stripped 0 bases from V and 6 bases from J, with 9 bases between. Germline assignment: CDR1 SGHAT and CDR2 FQNNGV. This CDR3 spans 14 amino acids. This CDR3 reads CASSLDAGSNEQFF. In DNA, the CDR3 is TGTGCCAGCAGCTTAGATGCGGGATCCAATGAGCAGTTCTTC.

The J gene is TRBJ1-1, the V gene TRBV6-2 or TRBV6-3; 8 bases agree with TRBD1. CDR1 is MNHEY and CDR2 is SVGEGT in the germline V gene. The CDR3 totals 14 residues. With V trimmed by 5 bases and J by 4 bases, 6 bases remained unmatched. Written as DNA, the CDR3 is TGTGCCAGCAGTAGGGACAGGATGGGCACTGAAGCTTTCTTT. It codes for CASSRDRMGTEAFF.

The V gene is TRBV28, the J gene TRBJ2-2; TRBD2 matches 10 bases. From germline, CDR1 is MDHEN and CDR2 SYDVKM. This CDR3 spans 16 amino acids. With V trimmed by 5 bases and J by 1 base, 4 bases remained unmatched. Written as DNA, the CDR3 is TGTGCCAGCAGTCTTCAGCGGGGGGGGAACACCGGGGAGCTGTTTTTT. Its translation: CASSLQRGGNTGELFF.

This clonotype occurred a few times. In DNA form, the CDR3 reads TGCGCCAGCAGCTTAACGGAGCGGGGGGTATACGAGCAGTACTTC. As protein: CASSLTERGVYEQYF. The V gene is TRBV5-1, the J gene TRBJ2-7; 9 positions match TRBD2. Germline V gene sequence: CDR1 SGHRS, CDR2 YFSETQ. The CDR3 is 15 amino acids. The trim removed 2 bases at V and 4 bases at J, leaving 7 bases unmatched.

The V call is TRBV4-3, the J call TRBJ1-5; 7 nucleotides match TRBD1. J gave up 7 bases and V 1 base, and 4 bases lay outside the gene matches. The CDR3 extends over 14 amino acids. CDR1 is LGHNA, CDR2 YSLEER, per germline. For the CDR3, the DNA is TGCGCCAGCAGCCAAGTAGGGGGCGGCCAGCCCCAGCATTTT. This encodes CASSQVGGGQPQHF.

This chain uses TRBV20-1 with TRBJ2-1; 8 bases are a match to TRBD2. The junction had 6 bases not matched to a gene; V was cut back by 3 bases and J by 8 bases. The CDR3 has 13 residues. Germline V lookup: CDR1 DFQATT, CDR2 SNEGSKA (reference sequence). As DNA, the CDR3 is TGCAGTGCTAGCCGACTAGCGCTGGATGAGCAGTTCTTC. Translation gives CSASRLALDEQFF.

This sequence joins TRBV12-3 or TRBV12-4 and TRBJ2-7, with 7 bases that match TRBD1. The J call is doubtful: the DNA matches TRBJ2-4 better. There are 18 residues in the CDR3. CDR3 sequence reads: CASILTHRGRGTKNIQYF. The CDR3 bases are TGTGCCAGCATCCTAACTCATCGGGGCAGGGGGACCAAAAACATTCAGTACTTC.

The chain carries TRBV10-3 and TRBJ2-4, with 7 bases matching TRBD1. The J call may be faulty, since TRBJ2-7 better matches the DNA end. The CDR3 totals 14 residues. Germline V lookup: CDR1 ENHRY, CDR2 SYGVKD. CDR3 coding DNA: TGTGCCATCAGTGAGTCGCGACAGGGTGGCGAGCAGTACTTC. It is translated as CAISESRQGGEQYF.